The 10 T cell receptor beta chains listed next were all sequenced from one sample in a study of technical replicates of blood from a few donors. The data were produced by immunoSEQ multiplex PCR, yet TCRdb's version contains in-frame clones alone and is incomplete. The sample includes 10,000 to 15,000 clones, approximately 95% seen only once; the top ten take more than 6%. Sample: PBMCs. The receptor source for this set is a human donor in good health.

V gene TRBV30 combines with J gene TRBJ2-7; 9 nucleotides agree with TRBD2. V lost 4 bases and J lost 3; bases outside the gene matches: 7. This CDR3 region has 14 residues. From germline, CDR1 is GTSNPN and CDR2 SVGIG (reference sequence). CDR3 amino acids: CAWKKFSGSYEQYF. CDR3 sequence (DNA): TGTGCCTGGAAAAAGTTTAGCGGGAGCTACGAGCAGTACTTC.

V and J are TRBV6-5 and TRBJ2-5; D may be TRBD1 (6 bases). This CDR3 spans 13 amino acids. In germline, CDR1 is MNHEY, CDR2 SVGAGI. Deletions cut 4 bases from V and 5 bases from J, with 11 bases between. As DNA, the CDR3 is TGTGCCAGCAGTTTGGGGGCGAGGGAGACCCAGTACTTC. Amino acids: CASSLGARETQYF.

A few counts support this clone. The chain employs TRBV15 and TRBJ2-5; D not resolved. Trimming pared 0 bases from V and 4 bases from J, leaving 6 bases between. This CDR3 is 13 amino acids long. From germline, CDR1 is LNHNV and CDR2 YYDKDF (reference sequence). The CDR3 loop reads CATSRESGETQYF. The CDR3, as DNA: TGTGCCACCAGCAGAGAGTCGGGAGAGACCCAGTACTTC.

V is TRBV5-4 and J is TRBJ2-1; a weak D match, TRBD2 (6 bases). This CDR3 spans 14 amino acids. Trimming removed 2 bases from V and 8 bases from J, with 14 bases in between. Germline-derived CDR1 and CDR2 are SGHNT and YYREEE (reference sequence). CDR3 sequence: CASSFGGTVDEQFF. CDR3 coding DNA: TGTGCCAGCAGCTTCGGCGGGACGGTTGATGAGCAGTTCTTC.

The chain uses TRBV28 and TRBJ2-3; D gene unclear. CDR3 size: 12 residues. V gave up 8 bases and J gave up 2 bases, with 8 bases separating them. Germline V gene lookup returns CDR1 MDHEN and CDR2 SYDVKM. CDR3 amino acids: CASSSVTDTQYF. The CDR3 region has the DNA TGTGCCAGCTCCTCAGTCACAGATACGCAGTATTTT.

This chain links TRBV5-1 with TRBJ2-1; 7 nucleotides align to TRBD1. There are 15 residues in the CDR3. J was trimmed by 4 bases and V by 0 bases; bases with no gene match: 4. Germline loops: CDR1 SGHRS, CDR2 YFSETQ. The CDR3 DNA follows: TGCGCCAGCAGCTTGGTTGGGACAGAATACAATGAGCAGTTCTTC. Protein sequence: CASSLVGTEYNEQFF.

V gene TRBV27 combines with J gene TRBJ2-2, with 8 bases fitting TRBD2. The CDR3 is 14 residues long. The J segment lost 1 base and the V segment lost 6 bases, leaving 1 base of the junction unmatched. Germline V gives CDR1 MNHEY, CDR2 SMNVEV (reference sequence). CDR3 in amino acids: CASRGLGNTGELFF. Here the CDR3 DNA reads TGTGCCAGCAGGGGACTAGGGAACACCGGGGAGCTGTTTTTT.

The gene calls are TRBV5-1 and TRBJ2-2; 8 nucleotides match TRBD1. Trimming took 3 bases from V and 0 from J; bases not matched to a gene: 7. CDR1 SGHRS and CDR2 YFSETQ come from the germline V gene. CDR3 length: 17 residues. CDR3 sequence (DNA): TGCGCCAGCAGCTGGGGGCCGGACAGGGCGAACACCGGGGAGCTGTTTTTT. It translates to CASSWGPDRANTGELFF. Full variable domain (remainder filled in from reference TRBV5-1 and TRBJ2-2): KAGVTQTPRYLIKTRGQQVTLSCSPISGHRSVSWYQQTPGQGLQFLFEYFSETQRNKGNFPGRFSGRQFSNSRSEMNVSTLELGDSALYLCASSWGPDRANTGELFFGEGSRLTVL.

The genes are TRBV6-4 and TRBJ2-1, with TRBD1 matching 8 bases. Germline values: CDR1 MRHNA, CDR2 SNTAGT. The V gene end was trimmed by 0 bases and the J gene end by 15 bases; junction bases not matched to a gene: 4. This CDR3 is built from 12 residues. The CDR3 protein is CASSDSGTGRFF. Written as DNA, the CDR3 is TGTGCCAGCAGTGACTCCGGGACAGGCAGGTTCTTC.

The chain carries TRBV5-1 and TRBJ2-5, with D maybe TRBD1 (6 bases). The CDR3 spans 14 residues. Per the germline V gene, CDR1 is SGHRS and CDR2 is YFSETQ. Trimming pared 7 bases from V and 4 bases from J, leaving 17 bases between. CDR3 nucleotides: TGCGCCAGCCATACAACAGGGAGAGGAGAGACCCAGTACTTC. Residues: CASHTTGRGETQYF.